This TCR beta chain was recovered during a study of Graves' ophthalmopathy and Graves' hyperthyroidism. Overall study results and limits: Detection in blood was also observed for most expanded thyroid clonotypes above 0.001 frequency.

The CDR3 totals 18 residues. Trimming took 2 bases from V and 5 from J, leaving 24 bases between them. The germline V gene has CDR1 SGHTA and CDR2 FQGNSA. TCR beta CDR3 regions were amplified from RNA transcripts. The library came from an HTBI-primed first-round RT-PCR and a second-round multiplex PCR. A single record per CDR3 protein comes from TCRdb applying MiXCR to the multiplex PCR reads. The data hold approximately 540,000 distinct CDR3 sequences, with 35% to 45% observed a single time. In the case of this clonotype: The antigen is undetermined.

The clonotype was recovered from an adult man with Graves' hyperthyroidism. Material for sequencing was peripheral blood or thyroid tissue (not recorded which). The chain uses TRBV7-2 and TRBJ1-2, with a tentative D call TRBD1 (6 bases). The CDR3 region is CASSLLAGTGGTKYGYTF. In DNA, the CDR3 is TGTGCCAGCAGCTTACTGGCGGGGACTGGGGGCACAAAGTATGGCTACACCTTC. Full variable domain (missing parts from reference TRBV7-2 and TRBJ1-2): GAGVSQSPSNKVTEKGKDVELRCDPISGHTALYWYRQSLGQGLEFLIYFQGNSAPDKSGLPSDRFSAERTGGSVSTLTIQRTQQEDSAVYLCASSLLAGTGGTKYGYTFGSGTRLTVV.